This T cell receptor (beta chain) was observed in a study of T cell responses to AZD1222 COVID-19 vaccine. Findings and caveats of the study: Dominant at 160-218 and 743-854, vaccine-associated CD4 TCRs also spanned spike. Just six people given AZD1222 tested seropositive at baseline. Elevations in Spike-specific TCR breadth and depth followed administration of two AZD1222 doses.

The data were produced by immunoSEQ multiplex PCR, yet TCRdb's version contains in-frame clones alone and is incomplete. Of some 200,000 clones in the sample, roughly 90% were seen once. Germline CDR1 and CDR2: LNHDA and SQIVND (reference sequence). Trimming removed 3 bases from V and 3 bases from J; junction bases left unmatched: 5. The CDR3 loop spans 14 amino acids. Notes on this clone: Its antigen is as yet unknown.

The rearrangement joins TRBV19 to TRBJ2-7; TRBD2 matches 7 bases. This clonotype was obtained from an adult who received the AZD1222 COVID-19 vaccine. Sequencing used peripheral blood, obtained 28 days after the second AZD1222 dose. CDR3 in DNA: TGTGCCAGTAGTATGGGCGGGAGCGACTACGAGCAGTACTTC. Amino acids: CASSMGGSDYEQYF. Full variable domain (outside the CDR3, taken from reference TRBV19 and TRBJ2-7): DGGITQSPKYLFRKEGQNVTLSCEQNLNHDAMYWYRQDPGQGLRLIYYSQIVNDFQKGDIAEGYSVSREKKESFPLTVTSAQKNPTAFYLCASSMGGSDYEQYFGPGTRLTVT.